This TCR beta chain was sequenced during a study of blood T cell repertoires in COVID-19. Turning to the study itself: Researchers got acute and convalescent COVID-19 samples from the United States, Italy and Spain. T cells, B-cell-depleted T cells, or PBMCs provided the cDNA or gDNA that served as material.

Method: immunoSEQ multiplex PCR; TCRdb's copy keeps in-frame clones and lacks some. The data show 110,000 to 150,000 clones, around 83% seen once. Recovered status applied to Cohort 3 donors who had two consecutive negative PCRs. It also applied to those with clearance or with symptom resolution. Sequenced sample: PBMCs or T cells enriched from blood (not recorded which). The TCR was taken from a man aged 50 or older who had recovered from COVID-19.

As DNA, the CDR3 is TGTGCCAGCAGCTTCGGGCAAGAGACCCAGTACTTC. Protein product: CASSFGQETQYF. This rearrangement joins TRBV5-5 to TRBJ2-5; no clear D. The CDR3 is made up of 12 amino acids. The V and J ends lost 2 bases and 2 bases respectively, with 4 bases between them. The germline gives CDR1 SGHKS, CDR2 YYEKEE (reference sequence).